The 22 T cell receptor beta chains given below trace back to one sample, sequenced in a study of naive and memory T cell subsets. The beta constant-region primer was an equimolar mix of two oligonucleotides covering TRBC1 and TRBC2. TCRdb itself ran the UMI-ligation and nested PCR reads through MiXCR, one entry per CDR3 protein. The data hold 130,000 to 150,000 distinct CDR3 sequences, with about a sixth observed a single time. The source material was naive CD4+ T cells from blood. These receptors came from a human donor in good health.

A few counts support this clonotype. The chain links TRBV5-5 to TRBJ2-7; 9 bases are a match to TRBD2. From germline, CDR1 is SGHKS and CDR2 YYEKEE (reference sequence). CDR3 length: 15 amino acids. Losses at the gene ends were 4 bases for V and 2 bases for J; bases not matched to a gene: 7. The CDR3 here is CASSTATSGTYEQYF. In nucleotides, the CDR3 is TGTGCCAGCAGCACGGCGACTAGCGGCACCTACGAGCAGTACTTC.

This clonotype was detected a few times. This chain links TRBV4-1 with TRBJ2-3, with a weak D call TRBD2 (6 bases). Between the trimmed V and J ends, which lost 0 bases and 4 bases, there was a span of 11 bases. The germline CDR1 and CDR2 sequences are MGHRA and YSYEKL. The CDR3 length is 15 residues. The DNA of the CDR3 is TGCGCCAGCAGCCAAGATCAGCGGGTGTCAGATACGCAGTATTTT. Translated, it gives CASSQDQRVSDTQYF.

The J gene is TRBJ2-1, the V gene TRBV20-1; tentatively, D is TRBD2 (5 bases). The germline gives CDR1 DFQATT, CDR2 SNEGSKA (reference sequence). Trimming cost V 1 base and J 0 bases, with 13 bases left between them. The CDR3 is made up of 16 amino acids. CDR3 region: CSARGGSASSYNEQFF. For the CDR3, the DNA is TGCAGTGCTAGAGGAGGTAGCGCGAGCTCCTACAATGAGCAGTTCTTC.

This clonotype was detected only a few times. The chain employs TRBV7-9 and TRBJ2-4; D not resolved. Trimming removed 1 base at V and 6 bases at J, with 7 bases between. The germline CDR1 and CDR2 sequences are SEHNR and FQNEAQ (reference sequence). There are 13 residues in the CDR3. This chain's CDR3 is CASSLDGANIQYF. For the CDR3, the DNA is TGTGCCAGCAGCTTAGATGGCGCAAACATTCAGTACTTC.

In its sample, this clonotype was seen many times. The V gene is TRBV27, the J gene TRBJ2-5; 8 bases line up with TRBD1. CDR3 size: 13 residues. Germline values: CDR1 MNHEY, CDR2 SMNVEV (reference sequence). J was trimmed by 3 bases and V by 3 bases; bases with no gene match: 0. The CDR3 spells CASSLDREETQYF. The CDR3 nucleotides are TGTGCCAGCAGTTTGGACAGGGAAGAGACCCAGTACTTC.

This clonotype was seen only a few times. This chain connects TRBV11-1 to TRBJ2-2; D unclear. Germline loops: CDR1 SGHAT, CDR2 FQDESV (reference sequence). CDR3 size: 15 residues. Trimming cost V 1 base and J 6 bases, with 12 bases left between them. CDR3 sequence reads: CASSLVGVSPGELFF. DNA for the CDR3: TGTGCCAGCAGCTTAGTGGGCGTGAGTCCCGGGGAGCTGTTTTTT.

The count of this clonotype is one. The chain uses TRBV2 and TRBJ1-2, with 10 positions matching TRBD1. Germline V CDR1 and CDR2: SNHLY, FYNNEI. The CDR3 runs to 17 residues. Germline trimming cut 6 bases from V and 6 bases from J; bases unmatched to any gene: 16. Here the CDR3 DNA reads TGTGCCAGCAGCGCGAATCCCGGGACAGGGGCGCACCATGGCTACACCTTC. Translating gives CASSANPGTGAHHGYTF.

This clonotype was observed a few times. The V call is TRBV28, the J call TRBJ2-2; 7 positions match TRBD2. CDR1 and CDR2 (germline): MDHEN, SYDVKM. The junction had 9 bases not matched to a gene; V was cut back by 3 bases and J by 5 bases. The CDR3 is 16 residues long. The DNA of the CDR3 is TGTGCCAGCAGTTTTTCGATGCGGGAGCGGACCGGGGAGCTGTTTTTT. It specifies CASSFSMRERTGELFF.

The gene calls are TRBV6-5 and TRBJ2-3; 7 bases are shared with TRBD2. Germline loops: CDR1 MNHEY, CDR2 SVGAGI. The CDR3 length is 15 residues. Trimming at V came to 6 bases and at J to 0 bases, leaving 6 bases not matched to a gene. CDR3 sequence reads: CASSDVAGSTDTQYF. As DNA, the CDR3 is TGTGCCAGCAGCGACGTAGCGGGTAGCACAGATACGCAGTATTTT.

V gene TRBV29-1 combines with J gene TRBJ2-7, with D perhaps TRBD1 or TRBD2 (6 bases each). Deletions cut 6 bases from V and 6 bases from J, with 21 bases between. This CDR3 region has 14 residues. The germline V gene has CDR1 SQVTM and CDR2 ANQGSEA. CDR3 in amino acids: CSVATGTGGSEQYF. Written as DNA, the CDR3 is TGCAGCGTCGCCACAGGGACTGGTGGCTCCGAGCAGTACTTC.

This clonotype was seen a handful of times. V gene TRBV6-5 combines with J gene TRBJ1-2, with TRBD1 as a possible D gene (5 bases). The CDR3 is 13 amino acids. Germline-derived CDR1 and CDR2 are MNHEY and SVGAGI. V lost 2 bases to trimming and J lost 8 bases, with 12 bases between them. The CDR3 sequence is CASSYEGRQGYTF. The DNA of the CDR3 is TGTGCCAGCAGTTACGAGGGGAGGCAAGGCTACACCTTC.

The rearrangement links TRBV7-3 to TRBJ2-1; 7 bases match TRBD2. The J segment lost 6 bases and the V segment lost 5 bases, leaving 7 bases of the junction unmatched. The CDR3 sequence is 14 residues long. CDR1 and CDR2 (germline): SGHTA, FQGTGA. CDR3: CASSPTTSANEQFF. As DNA, the CDR3 is TGTGCCAGCAGCCCTACAACTAGCGCCAATGAGCAGTTCTTC.

This clonotype was observed a few times. CDR3 residues: CASSALYQGVLNTGELFF. In DNA, the CDR3 is TGTGCCAGCAGTGCGCTCTACCAGGGGGTTTTAAACACCGGGGAGCTGTTTTTT. The chain combines TRBV12-3 or TRBV12-4 with TRBJ2-2; 7 nucleotides match TRBD1. There are 18 residues in the CDR3. The junction had 14 bases not matched to a gene; V was cut back by 5 bases and J by 2 bases.

This clonotype was counted only a few times. The chain carries TRBV4-1 and TRBJ2-7; 11 nucleotides line up with TRBD2. The CDR3 sequence is 15 residues long. Germline CDR1 and CDR2: MGHRA and YSYEKL. V shed 5 bases and J 0 bases; nucleotides not matched to a gene: 3. The CDR3 here is CASSITSGSSYEQYF. The CDR3 nucleotides are TGCGCCAGCAGCATCACTAGCGGGAGCTCCTACGAGCAGTACTTC.

The table lists this clonotype with a few counts. The chain links TRBV3-1 to TRBJ2-5; 8 positions match TRBD2. CDR1 LGHDT and CDR2 YNNKEL come from the germline V gene (reference sequence). CDR3 length: 18 amino acids. J gave up 0 bases and V 1 base, and 10 bases lay outside the gene matches. This CDR3 reads CASSQVVRLAGYQETQYF. The CDR3 DNA sequence: TGTGCCAGCAGCCAAGTTGTCCGGCTAGCGGGCTACCAAGAGACCCAGTACTTC.

This chain links TRBV6-2 or TRBV6-3 with TRBJ2-7, with D maybe TRBD2 (6 bases). Trimming stripped 4 bases from V and 3 bases from J, with 13 bases between. CDR3 length: 14 residues. Germline CDR1 is MNHEY and CDR2 is SVGEGT. The CDR3 protein is CASSFQRANYEQYF. In DNA, the CDR3 is TGTGCCAGCAGTTTCCAGCGGGCGAACTACGAGCAGTACTTC.

The rearrangement uses TRBV10-3 and TRBJ2-7; 7 bases are shared with TRBD1. CDR1 and CDR2 from the germline V gene are ENHRY and SYGVKD. The trim removed 0 bases at V and 4 bases at J, leaving 3 bases unmatched. The CDR3 spans 14 residues. The CDR3 DNA is TGTGCCATCAGTGAGTCTGGGACAGCTTACGAGCAGTACTTC. The encoded protein is CAISESGTAYEQYF.

About this clonotype: One junction end disagrees with the germline gene, perhaps due to a read error. J is TRBJ2-5 and V is TRBV5-1, with 11 bases lining up with TRBD2. CDR1 and CDR2 (germline): SGHRS, YFSETQ. The CDR3 has 14 amino acids. This CDR3 is CASRLGLAEETQYF. The DNA of the CDR3 is TGCGCCAGCAGGTTGGGACTAGCGGAAGAGACCCAGTACTTC.

V and J are TRBV7-7 and TRBJ2-5, with D maybe TRBD1 (5 bases). CDR1 SSHAT and CDR2 FNYEAQ come from the germline V gene (reference sequence). Trimming pared 5 bases from V and 6 bases from J, leaving 16 bases between. There are 14 residues in the CDR3. In nucleotides, the CDR3 is TGTGCCAGCAGCCGCTCAACAGGTTGGCAGACCCAGTACTTC. Encoded protein: CASSRSTGWQTQYF.

The J gene is TRBJ2-2, the V gene TRBV6-5; weak D call: TRBD1 (5 bases). The ends were cut back, 5 bases at V and 5 bases at J, with 6 bases in the middle. The CDR3 is 12 residues long. CDR1 is MNHEY and CDR2 is SVGAGI in the germline V gene. The CDR3 loop reads CASSRQTGELFF. The CDR3 coding sequence is TGTGCCAGCAGTCGACAGACCGGGGAGCTGTTTTTT.

V and J are TRBV7-9 and TRBJ2-1; 9 nucleotides align to TRBD1. Germline loops: CDR1 SEHNR, CDR2 FQNEAQ (reference sequence). The CDR3 runs to 15 residues. V shed 4 bases and J 9 bases; nucleotides not matched to a gene: 10. The CDR3 protein is CASSSPGQGRGEQFF. The CDR3 bases are TGTGCCAGCAGCTCACCGGGACAGGGTCGCGGTGAGCAGTTCTTC.

The rearrangement links TRBV19 to TRBJ2-7, with D tentatively TRBD1 (5 bases). CDR1 and CDR2 (germline): LNHDA, SQIVND (reference sequence). V was trimmed by 3 bases and J by 4 bases, leaving 16 bases between them. This CDR3 comprises 15 residues. The CDR3 DNA is TGTGCCAGTAGTATTACGAGTACAGGCAGGTACGAGCAGTACTTC. Translated: CASSITSTGRYEQYF.